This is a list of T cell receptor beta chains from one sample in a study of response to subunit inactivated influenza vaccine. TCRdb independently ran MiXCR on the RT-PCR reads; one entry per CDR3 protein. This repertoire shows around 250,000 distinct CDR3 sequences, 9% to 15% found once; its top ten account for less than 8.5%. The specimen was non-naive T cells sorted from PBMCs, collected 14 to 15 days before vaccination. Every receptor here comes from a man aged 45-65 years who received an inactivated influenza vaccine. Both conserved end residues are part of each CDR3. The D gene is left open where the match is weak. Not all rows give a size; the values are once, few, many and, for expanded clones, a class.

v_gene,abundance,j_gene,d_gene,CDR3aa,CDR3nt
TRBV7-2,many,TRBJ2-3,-,CASSSGPLDTQYF,TGTGCCAGCAGCTCAGGACCTTTAGATACGCAGTATTTT
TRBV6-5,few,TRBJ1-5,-,CASSYLDSYNQPQHF,TGTGCCAGCAGTTACCTTGACAGCTACAATCAGCCCCAGCATTTT
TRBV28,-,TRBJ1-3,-,CASSPGDSGNTIYF,TGTGCCAGCAGTCCGGGGGACTCTGGAAACACCATATATTTT
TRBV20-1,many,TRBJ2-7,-,CSAKGYKSSYEQYF,TGCAGTGCTAAGGGCTACAAAAGCTCCTACGAGCAGTACTTC
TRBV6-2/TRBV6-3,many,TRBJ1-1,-,CSSSPTGNTEAFF,TGTTCCAGCAGCCCCACTGGGAACACTGAAGCTTTCTTT
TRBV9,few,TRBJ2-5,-,CASSVESRGETQYF,TGTGCCAGCAGCGTAGAGAGCAGGGGAGAGACCCAGTACTTC
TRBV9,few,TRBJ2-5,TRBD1,CASSDRQGVRETQYF,TGTGCCAGCAGCGATCGACAGGGGGTGCGAGAGACCCAGTACTTC
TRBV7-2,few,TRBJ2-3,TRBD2,CASSIIGTSGYWYF,TGTGCCAGCAGCATCATAGGTACTAGCGGATACTGGTATTTT
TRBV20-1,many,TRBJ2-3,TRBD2,CSASRSEGLPDTQYF,TGCAGTGCTAGTAGGAGCGAGGGACTACCGGATACGCAGTATTTT
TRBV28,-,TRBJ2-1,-,CASTRGLGYNEQFF,TGTGCCAGCACAAGGGGACTTGGCTACAATGAGCAGTTCTTC
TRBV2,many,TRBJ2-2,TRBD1,CASSFGRGRGNTGELFF,TGTGCCAGCAGTTTTGGCAGGGGGCGCGGGAACACCGGGGAGCTGTTTTTT
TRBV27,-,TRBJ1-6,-,CASSPSSYNSPLHF,TGTGCCAGCAGTCCGAGCTCCTATAATTCACCCCTCCACTTT
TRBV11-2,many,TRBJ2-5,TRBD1,CASSDGQGVIRETQYF,TGTGCCAGCAGCGACGGACAGGGGGTAATCCGGGAGACCCAGTACTTC
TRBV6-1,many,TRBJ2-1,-,CASQESGPTYNEQFF,TGTGCCAGTCAGGAGAGCGGGCCAACCTACAATGAGCAGTTCTTC
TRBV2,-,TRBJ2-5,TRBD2,CASKTSGIRETQYF,TGTGCCAGCAAGACTAGCGGAATTAGGGAGACCCAGTACTTC
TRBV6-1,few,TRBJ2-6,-,CASSQGLSRVLTF,TGTGCCAGCAGCCAAGGGTTGTCTCGCGTCCTGACTTTC
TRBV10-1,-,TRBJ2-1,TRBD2,CASSEAGGPGNEQFF,TGCGCCAGCAGTGAAGCGGGGGGGCCAGGGAATGAGCAGTTCTTC
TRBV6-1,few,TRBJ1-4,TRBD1,CASSEGQVQEKLFF,TGTGCCAGCAGTGAGGGACAGGTCCAAGAAAAACTGTTTTTT
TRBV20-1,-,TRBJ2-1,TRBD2,CSARDSLAGYNEQFF,TGCAGTGCTAGAGATAGCCTAGCGGGATACAATGAGCAGTTCTTC
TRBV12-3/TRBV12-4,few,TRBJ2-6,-,CASSSPDARNVLTF,TGTGCCAGCAGTTCCCCAGACGCGCGTAACGTCCTGACTTTC
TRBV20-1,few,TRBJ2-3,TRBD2,CSADYRASGDTDTQYF,TGCAGTGCCGACTACCGGGCTAGCGGGGACACAGATACGCAGTATTTT
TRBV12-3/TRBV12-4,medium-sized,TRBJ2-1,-,CASSRRATNEQFF,TGTGCCAGCAGCCGAAGGGCCACCAATGAGCAGTTCTTC
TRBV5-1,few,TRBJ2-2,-,CASSLAGLAHTGELFF,TGCGCCAGCAGCTTGGCCGGCCTAGCGCACACCGGGGAGCTGTTTTTT
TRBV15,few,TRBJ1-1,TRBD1,CATSRAKRDRRNTEAFF,TGTGCCACCAGCAGAGCAAAGAGGGACAGAAGAAACACTGAAGCTTTCTTT
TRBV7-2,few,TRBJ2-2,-,CASSLKVSGGELFF,TGTGCCAGCAGCTTAAAAGTATCGGGCGGGGAGCTGTTTTTT
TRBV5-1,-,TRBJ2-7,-,CASSLGTAADEQYF,TGCGCCAGCAGCCTGGGGACGGCCGCCGACGAGCAGTACTTC
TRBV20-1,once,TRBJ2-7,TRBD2,CSAPTAGGLSYEQYF,TGCAGTGCGCCTACAGCGGGAGGCCTCTCCTACGAGCAGTACTTC
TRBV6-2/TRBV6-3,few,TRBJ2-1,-,CASRRRGAGSYNEQFF,TGTGCCAGCAGAAGGAGGGGGGCCGGCTCCTACAATGAGCAGTTCTTC
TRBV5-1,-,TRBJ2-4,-,CASSLGTFKNIQYF,TGCGCCAGCAGCTTAGGGACATTCAAAAACATTCAGTACTTC
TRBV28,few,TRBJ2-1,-,CASSLFRDSQRSYNEQFF,TGTGCCAGCAGTTTATTCCGGGACTCCCAACGCTCCTACAATGAGCAGTTCTTC
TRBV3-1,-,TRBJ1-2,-,CASSQGLFPYGYTF,TGTGCCAGCAGCCAAGGCCTCTTCCCCTATGGCTACACCTTC
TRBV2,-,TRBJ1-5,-,CASSEARVVNQPQHF,TGTGCCAGCAGTGAAGCCAGGGTGGTCAATCAGCCCCAGCATTTT
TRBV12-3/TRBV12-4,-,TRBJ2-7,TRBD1,CASRAGQGSHEQYF,TGTGCCAGCAGGGCGGGACAGGGAAGCCACGAGCAGTACTTC
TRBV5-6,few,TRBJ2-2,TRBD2,CASSFGGGAAGELFF,TGTGCCAGCAGCTTCGGGGGAGGGGCGGCCGGGGAGCTGTTTTTT
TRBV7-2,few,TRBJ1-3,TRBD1,CASRTDRNSGNTIYF,TGTGCCAGCAGAACGGACAGGAACTCTGGAAACACCATATATTTT
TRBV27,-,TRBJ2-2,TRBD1,CASSGRGHLGTGELFF,TGTGCCAGCAGTGGCAGGGGGCATCTGGGAACCGGGGAGCTGTTTTTT
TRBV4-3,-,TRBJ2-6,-,CASSQQGIGANVLTF,TGCGCCAGCAGCCAGCAGGGAATTGGGGCCAACGTCCTGACTTTC
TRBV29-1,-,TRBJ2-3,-,CSGGPDNTQYF,TGCAGCGGAGGACCCGACAATACGCAGTATTTT
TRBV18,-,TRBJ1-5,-,CASSRIQGGNQPQHF,TGTGCCAGCTCACGCATCCAGGGAGGCAATCAGCCCCAGCATTTT
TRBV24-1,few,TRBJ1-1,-,CATSDYRRGEAFF,TGTGCCACCAGTGATTACCGACGGGGGGAAGCTTTCTTT
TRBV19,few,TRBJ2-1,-,CASSMTEYNEQFF,TGTGCCAGTAGTATGACAGAATACAATGAGCAGTTCTTC
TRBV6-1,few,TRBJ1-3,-,CASSERGPVSGNTIYF,TGTGCCAGCAGTGAACGTGGGCCAGTCTCTGGAAACACCATATATTTT
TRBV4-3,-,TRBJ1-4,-,CASSQDVQGSEKLFF,TGCGCCAGCAGCCAAGATGTCCAGGGGTCCGAAAAACTGTTTTTT